This TCR beta chain is from a study of CXCR3 chemokines and chemotherapy response in bladder cancer. TCRdb re-derived calls from the PCR reads in MiXCR, one entry per CDR3 protein. The data contain over a thousand distinct CDR3 sequences, approximately 19% of them seen just once; the ten biggest clones take up approximately 43%. V lost 3 bases and J lost 0, with 9 bases in between. There are 15 residues in the CDR3. CDR1 is MNHEY and CDR2 is SVGAGI in the germline V gene. The specimen was obtained from a patient whose treatment included neoadjuvant chemotherapy. This TCR came from a human donor with bladder cancer that did not respond to neoadjuvant chemotherapy. The V gene is TRBV6-5, the J gene TRBJ1-3, with D possibly TRBD1 on 5 matching bases. The CDR3 is CASSYGGTSGNTIYF. For the CDR3, the DNA is TGTGCCAGCAGTTATGGGGGGACCTCTGGAAACACCATATATTTT.